Following are 15 T cell receptor beta chains from one sample sequenced in a study of T cell changes during pregnancy in multiple sclerosis (dated by TCRdb to the late 2010s). Receptor amplification or capture employed the immunoSEQ multiplex PCR assay. The clones in this table, taken by TCRdb from immuneACCESS, are in-frame only. Not every clone is retained; where verified, under half of the shortfall comes from an unresolved V gene, and the cause of the rest is unknown. The sample profile shows around 57,000 clones; 70% to 90% of them were found once. The ten largest account for 0.89% of the sample. The input for sequencing was peripheral blood, taken in the first trimester of pregnancy. The receptors come from a female donor in good health, enrolled as a control in a pregnancy study.

V is TRBV15 and J is TRBJ2-7; D unclear. The CDR3 consists of 15 residues. Trimming took 1 base from V and 4 from J, leaving 14 bases between them. Germline CDR1 is LNHNV and CDR2 is YYDKDF (reference sequence). Written as DNA, the CDR3 is TGTGCCACCAGCAGAGGGGCAGGTAAAGTTTACGAGCAGTACTTC. Its translation: CATSRGAGKVYEQYF.

CDR3 nucleotide sequence: TGTGCCACCAGCAGAGATCGCAGGGTCGAGACTGAAGCTTTCTTT. This translates into CATSRDRRVETEAFF. The J gene is TRBJ1-1, the V gene TRBV15; D may be TRBD1 (5 bases). The CDR3 consists of 15 residues. Germline V gene sequence: CDR1 LNHNV, CDR2 YYDKDF (reference sequence). V was pared by 0 bases and J by 5 bases, with 13 bases between.

The chain carries TRBV11-2 and TRBJ2-3, with 11 bases matching TRBD2. J was trimmed by 7 bases and V by 4 bases; bases with no gene match: 13. In germline, CDR1 is SGHAT, CDR2 FQNNGV. The CDR3 is 17 residues long. The CDR3 here is CASSYQTSGEPGYTQYF. In DNA form, the CDR3 reads TGTGCCAGCAGCTATCAGACTAGCGGGGAGCCCGGGTATACGCAGTATTTT.

This rearrangement joins TRBV7-3 to TRBJ2-1, with 8 bases matching TRBD2. CDR3 size: 15 residues. From germline, CDR1 is SGHTA and CDR2 FQGTGA. The V and J ends lost 5 bases and 4 bases, in that order; junction bases with no gene match: 7. CDR3 protein: CASSTGGPNYNEQFF. For the CDR3, the DNA is TGTGCCAGCAGCACGGGGGGGCCGAATTACAATGAGCAGTTCTTC.

V is TRBV7-3 and J is TRBJ2-2, with D possibly TRBD1 on 5 matching bases. Trimming took 3 bases from V and 7 from J, leaving 15 bases between them. This CDR3 comprises 15 residues. From germline, CDR1 is SGHTA and CDR2 FQGTGA. This CDR3 is CASSFRGRPDGELFF. The CDR3 nucleotides read TGTGCCAGCAGCTTTAGGGGAAGACCCGACGGGGAGCTGTTTTTT.

The rearrangement links TRBV2 to TRBJ1-2; TRBD1 aligns across 8 bases. Germline V gene data show CDR1 as SNHLY and CDR2 as FYNNEI. The CDR3 extends over 14 amino acids. Trimming removed 10 bases from V and 0 bases from J; junction bases left unmatched: 7. The CDR3 here is CAITTGVTNYGYTF. DNA of the CDR3: TGTGCCATTACGACAGGGGTTACTAACTATGGCTACACCTTC.

V gene TRBV7-3 combines with J gene TRBJ1-1; TRBD1 is a possible D gene (6 bases). The germline V and J ends were trimmed by 3 bases and 6 bases, with 11 bases remaining between them. There are 13 residues in the CDR3. Germline V gives CDR1 SGHTA, CDR2 FQGTGA. CDR3 loop: CASSLAGVSEAFF. The CDR3 nucleotides are TGTGCCAGCAGCTTGGCAGGGGTCTCTGAAGCTTTCTTT.

The CDR3: CASGTGPYNEQFF. CDR3 DNA: TGCGCCAGCGGGACAGGGCCCTACAATGAGCAGTTCTTC. This chain joins TRBV5-1 and TRBJ2-1; the match to TRBD1 covers 9 bases. Germline loops: CDR1 SGHRS, CDR2 YFSETQ. The V segment lost 7 bases and the J segment 2 bases; nucleotides outside the gene matches: 1. This CDR3 region has 13 residues. Using reference TRBV5-1 and TRBJ2-1 for the parts outside the CDR3, the full variable domain is KAGVTQTPRYLIKTRGQQVTLSCSPISGHRSVSWYQQTPGQGLQFLFEYFSETQRNKGNFPGRFSGRQFSNSRSEMNVSTLELGDSALYLCASGTGPYNEQFFGPGTRLTVL.

This chain links TRBV13 with TRBJ2-3, with TRBD2 as a possible D gene (6 bases). The CDR3 is 15 residues long. Germline V gene lookup returns CDR1 PRHDT and CDR2 FYEKMQ (reference sequence). Between the trimmed V and J ends, which lost 2 bases and 4 bases, there was a span of 13 bases. The CDR3, as DNA: TGTGCCAGCAGCTTACCGGGAGTAGGACCAGATACGCAGTATTTT. Its protein is CASSLPGVGPDTQYF.

V and J are TRBV29-1 and TRBJ1-2, with a weak D call TRBD1 (6 bases). The CDR3 totals 15 residues. Trimming took off 0 bases at V and 6 bases at J, with 17 bases between the two ends. Germline CDR1 reads SQVTM; CDR2 reads ANQGSEA. The CDR3 sequence: CSVEEGVVAGDGYTF. CDR3 sequence (DNA): TGCAGCGTTGAAGAGGGGGTGGTTGCAGGGGATGGCTACACCTTC.

This rearrangement joins TRBV6-1 to TRBJ1-3; D remains ambiguous. The germline V gene has CDR1 MNHNS and CDR2 SASEGT. The CDR3 covers 12 residues. V was cut by 6 bases and J by 0 bases, with 3 bases left in between. The CDR3 loop is CASSHSGNTIYF. The CDR3 DNA reads as TGTGCCAGCAGCCACTCTGGAAACACCATATATTTT.

The chain combines TRBV4-3 with TRBJ2-7, with D possibly TRBD2 on 6 matching bases. CDR1 and CDR2 from the germline V gene are LGHNA and YSLEER. V shed 0 bases and J shed 4 bases, with 16 bases lying between them. The CDR3 loop spans 16 amino acids. The CDR3 sequence is CASSQDLTSGGYEQYF. The CDR3 bases are TGCGCCAGCAGCCAAGATTTGACTAGTGGGGGTTACGAGCAGTACTTC.

V is TRBV30 and J is TRBJ2-3; D remains ambiguous. V was trimmed by 1 base and J by 5 bases, leaving 4 bases between them. The CDR3 is made up of 11 amino acids. Germline values: CDR1 GTSNPN, CDR2 SVGIG (reference sequence). CDR3 in amino acids: CAWSARDTQYF. The CDR3 coding sequence is TGTGCCTGGAGTGCGAGAGATACGCAGTATTTT.

The V call is TRBV11-3, the J call TRBJ1-1; no reliable D call. Germline V gene lookup returns CDR1 SGHNT and CDR2 YENEEA. Trimming removed 10 bases at V and 0 bases at J, with 12 bases between. This CDR3 contains 13 residues. CDR3 nucleotide sequence: TGTGCCACCCAGCCCAGGATGAACACTGAAGCTTTCTTT. It encodes CATQPRMNTEAFF.

The chain combines TRBV5-4 with TRBJ2-7, with 7 bases identical to TRBD1. This CDR3 is built from 15 residues. Trimming cost V 4 bases and J 2 bases; bases outside gene matches: 9. CDR1 is SGHNT, CDR2 YYREEE, per germline (reference sequence). The DNA for the CDR3 is TGTGCCAGCAGCCACCAGGCCAGGGGGACCTACGAGCAGTACTTC. Protein: CASSHQARGTYEQYF.